This TCR beta chain was captured by sequencing in a study of T cell responses to AZD1222 COVID-19 vaccine. Findings of the study overall: Donors were largely white British and mainly female; clonal diversity was possibly underestimated. Just a handful of AZD1222 recipients tested seropositive at baseline.

With regard to this clone: Its antigen is not identified.

The CDR3 runs 14 residues. Germline CDR1 reads MNHNY; CDR2 reads SVGAGI (reference sequence). Trimming took 7 bases from V and 2 from J; bases not matched to a gene: 7. Sequencing used immunoSEQ multiplex PCR; TCRdb keeps in-frame clones, though not all of them. The table has about 100,000 clones, approximately 90% seen once; the top ten hold about 9%. This TCR was recovered from an adult who received the AZD1222 COVID-19 vaccine. The rearrangement joins TRBV6-6 to TRBJ1-2; the match to TRBD1 covers 7 bases. The material was peripheral blood, obtained 28 days after the second AZD1222 dose. Written as DNA, the CDR3 is TGTGCCAGCACCCTGACGGGACAGAACTATGGCTACACCTTC. Translated, it gives CASTLTGQNYGYTF.